These 10 T cell receptor beta chains were all obtained from the same sample, sequenced in a study of shared clonotypes between healthy human individuals. Libraries were prepared by immunoSEQ multiplex PCR; TCRdb keeps only in-frame clonotypes and omits some of them. The sample contains a few million clones, roughly 95% of which appear only once. The sample consisted of naive CD4+ T cells sorted from blood. The subset is: CD45RA+ positively selected. The receptors shown here come from a young man in good health.

This chain connects TRBV14 to TRBJ2-3; D possibly uses TRBD1 or TRBD2 (6 bases each). CDR3 length: 14 residues. V lost 6 bases and J 4 bases, leaving 14 bases between the germline ends. Germline-derived CDR1 and CDR2 are SGHDN and FVKESK. The CDR3: CASRKGGLADTQYF. DNA for the CDR3: TGTGCCAGCAGGAAGGGGGGCTTGGCAGATACGCAGTATTTT.

Notes on this clone: Other DNA sequences in this sample translate to the same CDR3. The chain combines TRBV5-1 with TRBJ2-6; the D gene is possibly TRBD2 (6 bases). This CDR3 is 15 amino acids long. Germline V gene sequence: CDR1 SGHRS, CDR2 YFSETQ. Trimming took off 0 bases at V and 3 bases at J, with 7 bases between the two ends. This CDR3 is CASSLAGSGANVLTF. CDR3 DNA sequence: TGCGCCAGCAGCTTGGCCGGGAGTGGGGCCAACGTCCTGACTTTC.

The genes are TRBV10-3 and TRBJ2-2; D remains ambiguous. The CDR3 is 15 residues long. Trimming cost V 2 bases and J 4 bases, with 11 bases left between them. CDR1 is ENHRY and CDR2 is SYGVKD in the germline V gene. The CDR3 bases are TGTGCCATCAGTGAGCTCGCACAGATCACCGGGGAGCTGTTTTTT. It is translated as CAISELAQITGELFF.

This chain connects TRBV6-5 to TRBJ2-7; D unclear. This CDR3 comprises 13 residues. Germline CDR1 is MNHEY and CDR2 is SVGAGI. V was cut by 5 bases and J by 7 bases, with 15 bases left in between. The CDR3 sequence is CASSPRAPGEQYF. Written as DNA, the CDR3 is TGTGCCAGCAGTCCCCGGGCCCCCGGGGAGCAGTACTTC.

J is TRBJ2-1 and V is TRBV9; TRBD2 matches at 8 bases. V lost 7 bases to trimming and J lost 2 bases; unmatched junction nucleotides: 8. This CDR3 is 15 amino acids long. Germline lookup yields CDR1 SGDLS and CDR2 YYNGEE. The CDR3 here is CASGTNSGTYNEQFF. The CDR3 coding sequence is TGTGCCAGCGGAACGAATAGCGGGACCTACAATGAGCAGTTCTTC.

The chain recombines TRBV6-6 with TRBJ2-7; D might be TRBD1 or TRBD2, each matching 5 bases. Between the trimmed V and J ends, which lost 2 bases and 0 bases, there was a span of 11 bases. CDR1 MNHNY and CDR2 SVGAGI come from the germline V gene (reference sequence). The CDR3 contains 15 residues. The CDR3 sequence is CASSYEGRSSYEQYF. DNA of the CDR3: TGTGCCAGCAGTTACGAGGGGCGGAGCTCCTACGAGCAGTACTTC.

The V gene is TRBV25-1, the J gene TRBJ2-7; D possibly corresponds to TRBD1 (5 bases). Germline V gene sequence: CDR1 MGHDK, CDR2 SYGVNS. The CDR3 extends over 13 amino acids. The V end was cut by 2 bases, the J end by 2 bases, with 7 bases between. CDR3 amino acids: CASSEDRTYEQYF. CDR3 bases: TGTGCCAGCAGTGAAGACAGAACCTACGAGCAGTACTTC.

The chain joins TRBV30 to TRBJ2-7; 7 nucleotides match TRBD1. Germline CDR1 is GTSNPN and CDR2 is SVGIG (reference sequence). Trimming at V came to 3 bases and at J to 2 bases, leaving 4 bases not matched to a gene. CDR3 length: 13 amino acids. This CDR3 reads CAWSWTGPYEQYF. For the CDR3, the DNA is TGTGCCTGGAGCTGGACAGGACCCTACGAGCAGTACTTC.

This clone was found once. The chain has TRBV6-6 and TRBJ2-3; D is uncertain. V was clipped by 5 bases and J by 10 bases, with 13 bases between them. Germline V gene sequence: CDR1 MNHNY, CDR2 SVGAGI (reference sequence). The length of the CDR3 is 12 residues. CDR3: CASSAELRAQYF. Here the CDR3 DNA reads TGTGCCAGCAGTGCAGAGCTTCGGGCGCAGTATTTT.

As to this clone: At the DNA level, this CDR3 is encoded by other sequences in the same sample as well. The genes are TRBV6-1 and TRBJ2-6, with no clear D. Germline V lookup: CDR1 MNHNS, CDR2 SASEGT. Deletions cut 6 bases from V and 2 bases from J, with 5 bases between. This CDR3 has 13 amino acids. CDR3 loop: CASRVAGANVLTF. DNA of the CDR3: TGTGCCAGCAGAGTAGCTGGGGCCAACGTCCTGACTTTC.